These 2 T cell receptor beta chains came from one sample sequenced in a study of blood T cell repertoires in COVID-19. Sequenced by immunoSEQ multiplex PCR; TCRdb stores in-frame clones only, minus some. Among 150,000 to 250,000 clones listed, roughly 90% were seen once. Sample: PBMCs or T cells enriched from blood (not recorded which). The source is a woman aged 25-40 years who had recovered from COVID-19.

The chain is built from TRBV2 and TRBJ2-7; D is possibly TRBD2 (6 bases). Germline V gene lookup returns CDR1 SNHLY and CDR2 FYNNEI. V dropped 7 bases and J dropped 0 bases, with 13 bases sitting between them. The CDR3 totals 14 residues. This chain's CDR3 is CASNLFGGSYEQYF. CDR3 in DNA: TGTGCCAGCAACCTTTTCGGGGGCTCCTACGAGCAGTACTTC. Variable domain in full (rest from reference TRBV2 and TRBJ2-7): EPEVTQTPSHQVTQMGQEVILRCVPISNHLYFYWYRQILGQKVEFLVSFYNNEISEKSEIFDDQFSVERPDGSNFTLKIRSTKLEDSAMYFCASNLFGGSYEQYFGPGTRLTVT.

The V and J genes are TRBV19 and TRBJ1-4; 7 bases line up with TRBD1. V shed 4 bases and J 0 bases; nucleotides not matched to a gene: 5. Germline V gives CDR1 LNHDA, CDR2 SQIVND (reference sequence). The CDR3 has 16 amino acids. CDR3 region: CASSRDRFATNEKLFF. As DNA, the CDR3 is TGTGCCAGTAGTAGGGACAGATTTGCAACTAATGAAAAACTGTTTTTT.